This T cell receptor beta chain was recovered during a study of T cells in tumors after PD-1 blockade. This CDR3 spans 15 amino acids. Germline lookup yields CDR1 SGHTS and CDR2 YDEGEE. V trimming: 4 bases; J trimming: 0 bases; junction bases outside the gene matches: 3. Generated by immunoSEQ multiplex PCR, the TCRdb table keeps only in-frame clones and is missing some. The data contain approximately 12,000 clones, roughly 63% of them singletons. This TCR was recovered from a human donor with basal cell carcinoma. The source material was tumor tissue, sampled before anti-PD-1 treatment. The chain is built from TRBV5-8 and TRBJ2-3; TRBD1 agrees at 9 bases. This chain's CDR3 is CASSMGQGSTDTQYF. In nucleotides, the CDR3 is TGTGCCAGCAGCATGGGACAGGGAAGCACAGATACGCAGTATTTT.